These 30 T cell receptor beta chains were all obtained from the same sample, sequenced in a study of CXCR3-negative and CXCR3-positive naive CD8 T cells. The libraries of TRB cDNA were constructed through 5' RACE using UMI labels. TCRdb derives one entry per CDR3 protein from the 5' RACE reads, leaving out DNA. Recorded here are over 35,000 distinct CDR3 sequences; the top ten clones represent roughly 15%. The sample taken for sequencing was memory CD8+ T cells from blood. These receptor sequences come from a human donor in good health. Some clones in this sample may be carry-over from other donors' samples.

The gene calls are TRBV20-1 and TRBJ2-7; TCRdb gives TRBD2 as the D gene, but with no DNA this cannot be confirmed. CDR3 length: 14 residues. In germline, CDR1 is DFQATT, CDR2 SNEGSKA (reference sequence). The CDR3 sequence is CSPRTSGGSYEQYF.

V and J are TRBV6-2 or TRBV6-3 and TRBJ1-1; with no DNA, the TCRdb D assignment of TRBD1 cannot be verified. In germline, CDR1 is MNHEY, CDR2 SVGEGT. This CDR3 is 14 amino acids long. The chain's CDR3 is CASSSGGRTSEAFF.

This sequence joins TRBV7-6 and TRBJ2-5; the D call of TRBD1 rests on TCRdb alone, since no DNA is present to check it. CDR1 and CDR2 from the germline V gene are SGHVS and FNYEAQ. This CDR3 has 15 amino acids. CDR3 residues: CASSLGGAPQETQYF. The variable domain in full, with the rest retrieved from reference TRBV7-6 and TRBJ2-5, is GAGVSQSPRYKVTKRGQDVALRCDPISGHVSLYWYRQALGQGPEFLTYFNYEAQQDKSGLPNDRFSAERPEGSISTLTIQRTEQRDSAMYRCASSLGGAPQETQYFGPGTRLLVL.

The V call is TRBV5-1, the J call TRBJ2-7; without DNA, the TCRdb call of TRBD1 cannot be checked. CDR3 length: 13 amino acids. Per the germline V gene, CDR1 is SGHRS and CDR2 is YFSETQ. CDR3 protein: CASWGTGSDEQYF.

The chain links TRBV5-5 to TRBJ2-2; the TCRdb D gene call, TRBD1, has no DNA to confirm it. The CDR3 is made up of 15 amino acids. CDR1 SGHKS and CDR2 YYEKEE come from the germline V gene (reference sequence). The CDR3 loop reads CASSFAGQATGELFF.

The rearrangement links TRBV29-1 to TRBJ2-7; TCRdb's D call of TRBD1 is untestable without DNA. The CDR3 is made up of 12 amino acids. Germline V lookup: CDR1 SQVTM, CDR2 ANQGSEA. The chain's CDR3 is CSVEAGQGEQYF.

This rearrangement joins TRBV4-1 to TRBJ2-3; there is no DNA to check the TCRdb D call of TRBD2. The CDR3 has 15 amino acids. Germline CDR1 and CDR2: MGHRA and YSYEKL. The CDR3 reads CASSPGTEGTDTQYF.

The J gene is TRBJ2-1, the V gene TRBV4-3; as DNA is missing, the TRBD1 call by TCRdb cannot be tested. Germline CDR1 reads LGHNA; CDR2 reads YSLEER. The CDR3 has 14 amino acids. CDR3 sequence: CASSQREDYNEQFF.

J is TRBJ2-2 and V is TRBV5-1. Germline V CDR1 and CDR2: SGHRS, YFSETQ. CDR3 length: 12 amino acids. This CDR3 reads CASSLGPGELFF.

The chain recombines TRBV9 with TRBJ2-1. The length of the CDR3 is 13 residues. Germline V gene data show CDR1 as SGDLS and CDR2 as YYNGEE. The chain's CDR3 is CASSVQGYNEQFF. The full variable domain, its missing parts supplied by reference TRBV9 and TRBJ2-1, is DSGVTQTPKHLITATGQRVTLRCSPRSGDLSVYWYQQSLDQGLQFLIQYYNGEERAKGNILERFSAQQFPDLHSELNLSSLELGDSALYFCASSVQGYNEQFFGPGTRLTVL.

The genes are TRBV28 and TRBJ2-5. The CDR3 covers 15 residues. CDR1 and CDR2 (germline): MDHEN, SYDVKM. This CDR3 reads CASSFSRVEKETQYF. The entire variable domain, with the rest obtained from reference TRBV28 and TRBJ2-5, is as follows: DVKVTQSSRYLVKRTGEKVFLECVQDMDHENMFWYRQDPGLGLRLIYFSYDVKMKEKGDIPEGYSVSREKKERFSLILESASTNQTSMYLCASSFSRVEKETQYFGPGTRLLVL.

The chain couples TRBV3-1 to TRBJ2-3. Germline-derived CDR1 and CDR2 are LGHDT and YNNKEL (reference sequence). This CDR3 is 13 amino acids long. CDR3 protein: CASSQDRGFHLDF.

V and J are TRBV20-1 and TRBJ1-5. CDR1 is DFQATT, CDR2 SNEGSKA, per germline (reference sequence). The CDR3 covers 17 residues. The CDR3 region is CSAKSGILLGSNQPQHF.

This rearrangement joins TRBV7-3 to TRBJ1-1. Germline assignment: CDR1 SGHTA and CDR2 FQGTGA. The CDR3 is made up of 15 amino acids. CDR3 region: CASSLSPAGSTEAFF. Variable domain in full (rest from reference TRBV7-3 and TRBJ1-1): GAGVSQTPSNKVTEKGKYVELRCDPISGHTALYWYRQSLGQGPEFLIYFQGTGAADDSGLPNDRFFAVRPEGSVSTLKIQRTERGDSAVYLCASSLSPAGSTEAFFGQGTRLTVV.

J is TRBJ2-3 and V is TRBV28. This CDR3 has 15 amino acids. CDR1 MDHEN and CDR2 SYDVKM come from the germline V gene. This chain's CDR3 is CASSLWGSSTDTQYF.

V and J are TRBV24-1 and TRBJ1-4. CDR3 length: 16 residues. Germline lookup yields CDR1 KGHDR and CDR2 SFDVKD. The CDR3 sequence: CATSDPTDTSNEKLFF.

The V gene is TRBV12-3 or TRBV12-4, the J gene TRBJ1-2; with no DNA, the TCRdb D assignment of TRBD1 cannot be verified. This CDR3 is 16 amino acids long. The CDR3 loop reads CASRSDRSFANYGYTF.

This chain joins TRBV2 and TRBJ1-2. The V gene's germline CDR1 is SNHLY and CDR2 FYNNEI. The CDR3 loop spans 12 amino acids. This CDR3 is CASEPENYGYTF. The full variable domain, in which reference TRBV2 and TRBJ1-2 provide the parts outside the CDR3, is EPEVTQTPSHQVTQMGQEVILRCVPISNHLYFYWYRQILGQKVEFLVSFYNNEISEKSEIFDDQFSVERPDGSNFTLKIRSTKLEDSAMYFCASEPENYGYTFGSGTRLTVV.

CDR3 sequence reads: CASSSRLAGVTDTQYF. V gene TRBV5-1 combines with J gene TRBJ2-3; TCRdb returns TRBD2, unconfirmable since there is no DNA. This CDR3 contains 16 residues. Germline lookup yields CDR1 SGHRS and CDR2 YFSETQ.

The chain employs TRBV14 and TRBJ2-7; TCRdb proposes TRBD1, but this gene call is untestable without DNA. Looked up from germline, CDR1 is SGHDN and CDR2 is FVKESK. This CDR3 region has 17 residues. The CDR3 loop is CASSHLRGGAGSYEQYF.

This rearrangement joins TRBV29-1 to TRBJ2-5; absent DNA, TCRdb's TRBD1 call cannot be checked. Germline lookup yields CDR1 SQVTM and CDR2 ANQGSEA. The CDR3 totals 13 residues. Here the CDR3 reads CSVEGQRRETQYF.

The CDR3 loop reads CASSLDLGSDEQYF. This rearrangement joins TRBV5-1 to TRBJ2-7. The CDR3 is made up of 14 amino acids. Germline CDR1 is SGHRS and CDR2 is YFSETQ. Looking up the rest from reference TRBV5-1 and TRBJ2-7 gives the full variable domain: KAGVTQTPRYLIKTRGQQVTLSCSPISGHRSVSWYQQTPGQGLQFLFEYFSETQRNKGNFPGRFSGRQFSNSRSEMNVSTLELGDSALYLCASSLDLGSDEQYFGPGTRLTVT.

The chain has TRBV6-5 and TRBJ2-1. The CDR3 covers 12 residues. CDR1 is MNHEY, CDR2 SVGAGI, per germline. This CDR3 is CASSYSGGEQFF.

The CDR3 sequence: CASSQDQGSGANVLTF. The V call is TRBV4-3, the J call TRBJ2-6. CDR1 LGHNA and CDR2 YSLEER come from the germline V gene. The CDR3 totals 16 residues.

The genes are TRBV7-8 and TRBJ2-5; lacking DNA, the TRBD2 call made by TCRdb goes unchecked. Germline-derived CDR1 and CDR2 are SGHVS and FQNEAQ. This CDR3 is built from 15 residues. CDR3 protein: CASSPELAEQETQYF.

The chain is built from TRBV28 and TRBJ1-1. This CDR3 has 13 amino acids. CDR1 is MDHEN, CDR2 SYDVKM, per germline. CDR3: CASSFNENTEAFF.

The chain is built from TRBV5-6 and TRBJ1-2. The CDR3 has 14 amino acids. The germline gives CDR1 SGHDT, CDR2 YYEEEE. CDR3 in amino acids: CASSLGSAYYGYTF.

The genes are TRBV4-3 and TRBJ1-4; TCRdb selects TRBD1, and the lack of DNA leaves this call unchecked. Germline lookup yields CDR1 LGHNA and CDR2 YSLEER. The CDR3 runs to 17 residues. This CDR3 reads CASSQDLSGSLLLKLFF.

This CDR3 reads CASNQGFSYEQYF. The V and J genes are TRBV28 and TRBJ2-7; absent DNA, TCRdb's TRBD1 call cannot be checked. This CDR3 contains 13 residues. Germline CDR1 and CDR2: MDHEN and SYDVKM. Together with reference TRBV28 and TRBJ2-7, the CDR3 gives the full variable domain: DVKVTQSSRYLVKRTGEKVFLECVQDMDHENMFWYRQDPGLGLRLIYFSYDVKMKEKGDIPEGYSVSREKKERFSLILESASTNQTSMYLCASNQGFSYEQYFGPGTRLTVT.

This sequence joins TRBV28 and TRBJ2-3; absent DNA, TCRdb's TRBD2 call cannot be checked. Germline loops: CDR1 MDHEN, CDR2 SYDVKM. The CDR3 totals 16 residues. Here the CDR3 reads CASILTTSGATDTQYF.